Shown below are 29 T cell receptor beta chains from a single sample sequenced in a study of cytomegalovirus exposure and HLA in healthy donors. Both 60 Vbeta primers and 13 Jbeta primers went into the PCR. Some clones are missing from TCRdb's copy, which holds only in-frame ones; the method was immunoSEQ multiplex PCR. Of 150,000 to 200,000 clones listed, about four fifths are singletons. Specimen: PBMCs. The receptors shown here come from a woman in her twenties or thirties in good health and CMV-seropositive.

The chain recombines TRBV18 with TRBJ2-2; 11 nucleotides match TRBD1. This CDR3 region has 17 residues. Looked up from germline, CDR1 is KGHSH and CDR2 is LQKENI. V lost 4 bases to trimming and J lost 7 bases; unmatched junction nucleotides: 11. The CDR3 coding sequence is TGTGCCAGCTCACGACTGCTCGGACAGGGGGCGAGCGGGGAGCTGTTTTTT. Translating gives CASSRLLGQGASGELFF.

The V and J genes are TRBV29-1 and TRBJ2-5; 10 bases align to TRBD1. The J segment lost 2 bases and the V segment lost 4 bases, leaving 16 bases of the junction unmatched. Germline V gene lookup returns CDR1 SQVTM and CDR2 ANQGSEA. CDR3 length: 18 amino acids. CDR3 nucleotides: TGCAGCGTTGGGTCCGGATACCCGGGACAGGGGTCACAAGAGACCCAGTACTTC. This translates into CSVGSGYPGQGSQETQYF.

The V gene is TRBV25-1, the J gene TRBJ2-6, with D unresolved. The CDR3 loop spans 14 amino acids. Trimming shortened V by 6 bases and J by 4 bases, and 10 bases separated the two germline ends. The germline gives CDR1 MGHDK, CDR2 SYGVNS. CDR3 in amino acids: CASSGLTGANVLTF. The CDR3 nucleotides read TGTGCCAGCAGCGGGTTGACCGGGGCCAACGTCCTGACTTTC.

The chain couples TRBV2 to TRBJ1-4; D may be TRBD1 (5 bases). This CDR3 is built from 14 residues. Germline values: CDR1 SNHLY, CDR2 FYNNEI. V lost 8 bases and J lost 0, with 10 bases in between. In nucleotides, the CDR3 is TGTGCCAGCGGTTTGGGGCCAACTAATGAAAAACTGTTTTTT. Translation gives CASGLGPTNEKLFF.

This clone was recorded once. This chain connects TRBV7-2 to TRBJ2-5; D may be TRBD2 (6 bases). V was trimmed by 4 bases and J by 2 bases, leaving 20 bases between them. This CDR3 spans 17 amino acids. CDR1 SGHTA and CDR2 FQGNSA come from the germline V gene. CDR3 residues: CASSSKAGPRGQETQYF. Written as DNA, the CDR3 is TGTGCCAGCAGCTCGAAAGCGGGCCCCCGGGGGCAAGAGACCCAGTACTTC.

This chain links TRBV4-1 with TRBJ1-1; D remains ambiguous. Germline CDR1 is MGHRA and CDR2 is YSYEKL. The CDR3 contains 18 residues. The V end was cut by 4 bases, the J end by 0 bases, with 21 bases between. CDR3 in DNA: TGCGCCAGCAGCCCTTTCCCTAGAGGGCGGGAGGTGAACACTGAAGCTTTCTTT. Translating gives CASSPFPRGREVNTEAFF.

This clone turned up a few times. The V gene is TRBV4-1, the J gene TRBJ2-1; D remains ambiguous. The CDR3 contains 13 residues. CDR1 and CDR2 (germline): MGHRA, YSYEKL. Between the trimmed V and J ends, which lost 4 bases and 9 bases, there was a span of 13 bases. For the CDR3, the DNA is TGCGCCAGCAGCCCTCAACTCAATAGTGAGCAGTTCTTC. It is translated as CASSPQLNSEQFF.

The CDR3 DNA reads TGTGCCAGCAGCTTGCCCCTTAGCTCCTACAATGAGCAGTTCTTC. Translating gives CASSLPLSSYNEQFF. The gene calls are TRBV13 and TRBJ2-1; D is unresolved. Deletions cut 3 bases from V and 0 bases from J, with 9 bases between. The CDR3 loop spans 15 amino acids. Per the germline V gene, CDR1 is PRHDT and CDR2 is FYEKMQ (reference sequence).

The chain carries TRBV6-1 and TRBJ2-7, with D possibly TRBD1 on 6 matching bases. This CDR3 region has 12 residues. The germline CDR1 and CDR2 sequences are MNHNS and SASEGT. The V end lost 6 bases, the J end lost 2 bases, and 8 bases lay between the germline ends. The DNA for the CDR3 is TGTGCCAGCAGGGACAGCCCCTACGAGCAGTACTTC. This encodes CASRDSPYEQYF.

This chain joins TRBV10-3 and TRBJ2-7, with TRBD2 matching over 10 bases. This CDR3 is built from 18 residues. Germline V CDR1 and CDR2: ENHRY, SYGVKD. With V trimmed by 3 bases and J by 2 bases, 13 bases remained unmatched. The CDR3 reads CAISDGEILAGVPYEQYF. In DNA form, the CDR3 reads TGTGCCATCAGTGATGGAGAGATCCTAGCGGGGGTCCCCTACGAGCAGTACTTC.

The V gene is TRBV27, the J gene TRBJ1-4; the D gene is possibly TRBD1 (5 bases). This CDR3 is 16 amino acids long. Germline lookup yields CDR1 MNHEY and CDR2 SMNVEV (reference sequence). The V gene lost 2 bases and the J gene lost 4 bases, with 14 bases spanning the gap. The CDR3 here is CASSLSPGGNNEKLFF. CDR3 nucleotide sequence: TGTGCCAGCAGTTTAAGTCCTGGGGGGAATAATGAAAAACTGTTTTTT.

CDR3 coding DNA: TGTGCCAGTACTCCCGACAGGACCTATGGCTACACCTTC. Protein: CASTPDRTYGYTF. This chain uses TRBV6-1 with TRBJ1-2, with D maybe TRBD1 (6 bases). V was pared by 9 bases and J by 4 bases, with 15 bases between. The germline CDR1 and CDR2 sequences are MNHNS and SASEGT. CDR3 length equals 13 residues.

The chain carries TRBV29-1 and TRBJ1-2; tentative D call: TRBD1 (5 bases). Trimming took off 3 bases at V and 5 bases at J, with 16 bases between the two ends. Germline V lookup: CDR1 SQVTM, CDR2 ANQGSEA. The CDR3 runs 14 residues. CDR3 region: CSVDHEVRAYGYTF. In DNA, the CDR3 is TGCAGCGTTGACCACGAGGTCAGGGCTTATGGCTACACCTTC.

CDR3 loop: CASSPGTSGGLKGETQYF. In DNA, the CDR3 is TGTGCCAGCAGCCCTGGGACTAGCGGGGGCCTGAAGGGGGAGACCCAGTACTTC. The chain recombines TRBV7-7 with TRBJ2-5; 14 nucleotides line up with TRBD2. V shed 5 bases and J 5 bases; nucleotides not matched to a gene: 13. Per germline, CDR1 SSHAT and CDR2 FNYEAQ (reference sequence). This CDR3 contains 18 residues.

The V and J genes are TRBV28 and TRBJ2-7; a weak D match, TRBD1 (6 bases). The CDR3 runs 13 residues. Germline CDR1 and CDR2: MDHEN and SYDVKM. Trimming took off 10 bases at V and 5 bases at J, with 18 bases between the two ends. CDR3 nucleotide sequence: TGTGCCACCTACACACAGGGTCGAGACGAGCAGTACTTC. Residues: CATYTQGRDEQYF.

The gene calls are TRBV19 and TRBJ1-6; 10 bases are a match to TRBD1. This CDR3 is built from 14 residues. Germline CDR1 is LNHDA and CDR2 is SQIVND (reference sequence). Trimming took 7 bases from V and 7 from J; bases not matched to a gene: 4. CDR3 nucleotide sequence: TGTGCCAGTACCGTGGACAGGGGGAATTCACCCCTCCACTTT. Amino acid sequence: CASTVDRGNSPLHF.

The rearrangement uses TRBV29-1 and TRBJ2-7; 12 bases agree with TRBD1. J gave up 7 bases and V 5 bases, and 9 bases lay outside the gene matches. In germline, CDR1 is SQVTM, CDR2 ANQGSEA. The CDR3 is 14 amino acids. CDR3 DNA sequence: TGCAGCGTTCGTCCGGGACAGGGGGCAGGTGAGCAGTACTTC. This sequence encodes CSVRPGQGAGEQYF.

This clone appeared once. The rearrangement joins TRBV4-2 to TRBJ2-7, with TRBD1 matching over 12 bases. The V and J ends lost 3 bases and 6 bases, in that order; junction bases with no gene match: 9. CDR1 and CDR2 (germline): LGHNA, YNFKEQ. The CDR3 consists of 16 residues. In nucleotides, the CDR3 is TGTGCCAGCAGCCACGCCAAGGGACAGGGGGCAAGCGAGCAGTACTTC. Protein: CASSHAKGQGASEQYF.

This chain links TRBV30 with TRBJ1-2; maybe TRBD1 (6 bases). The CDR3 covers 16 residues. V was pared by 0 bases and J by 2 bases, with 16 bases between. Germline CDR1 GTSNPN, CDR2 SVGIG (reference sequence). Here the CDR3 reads CAWSVPLTRGNYGYTF. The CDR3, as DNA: TGTGCCTGGAGTGTACCACTAACCAGGGGAAACTATGGCTACACCTTC.

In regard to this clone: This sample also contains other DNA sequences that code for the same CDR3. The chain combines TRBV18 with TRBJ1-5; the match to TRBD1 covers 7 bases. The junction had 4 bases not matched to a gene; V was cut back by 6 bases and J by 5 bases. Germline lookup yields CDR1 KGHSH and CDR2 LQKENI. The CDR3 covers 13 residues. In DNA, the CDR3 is TGTGCCAGCTCGCCTCAGGGGGATCAGCCCCAGCATTTT. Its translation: CASSPQGDQPQHF.

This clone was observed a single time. This chain's CDR3 is CASSSGQTPDTQYF. In DNA, the CDR3 is TGTGCCAGCAGCTCGGGACAGACCCCAGATACGCAGTATTTT. The V call is TRBV7-2, the J call TRBJ2-3; 7 nucleotides agree with TRBD1. V lost 4 bases, J lost 4 bases, and 5 bases stayed unmatched. Germline CDR1 SGHTA, CDR2 FQGNSA. The CDR3 is 14 residues long. Filled out from reference TRBV7-2 and TRBJ2-3, the complete variable domain reads GAGVSQSPSNKVTEKGKDVELRCDPISGHTALYWYRQSLGQGLEFLIYFQGNSAPDKSGLPSDRFSAERTGGSVSTLTIQRTQQEDSAVYLCASSSGQTPDTQYFGPGTRLTVL.

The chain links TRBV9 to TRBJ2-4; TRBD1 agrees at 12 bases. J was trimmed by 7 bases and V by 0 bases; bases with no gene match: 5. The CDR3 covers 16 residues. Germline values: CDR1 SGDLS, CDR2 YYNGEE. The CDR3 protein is CASSVALGQGANIQYF. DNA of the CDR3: TGTGCCAGCAGCGTAGCTTTGGGACAGGGGGCGAACATTCAGTACTTC.

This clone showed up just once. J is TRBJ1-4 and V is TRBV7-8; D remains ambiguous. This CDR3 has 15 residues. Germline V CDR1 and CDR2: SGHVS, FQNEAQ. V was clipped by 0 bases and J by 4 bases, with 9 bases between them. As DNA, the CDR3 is TGTGCCAGCAGCTTAGCGCGGGGATTTAATGAAAAACTGTTTTTT. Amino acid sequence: CASSLARGFNEKLFF.

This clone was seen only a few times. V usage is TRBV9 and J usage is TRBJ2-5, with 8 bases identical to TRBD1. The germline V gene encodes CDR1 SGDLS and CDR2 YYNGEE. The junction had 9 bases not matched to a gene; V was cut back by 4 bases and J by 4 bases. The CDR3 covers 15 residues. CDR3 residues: CASSLGQGGLETQYF. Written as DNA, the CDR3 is TGTGCCAGCAGCCTCGGACAGGGAGGTTTAGAGACCCAGTACTTC.

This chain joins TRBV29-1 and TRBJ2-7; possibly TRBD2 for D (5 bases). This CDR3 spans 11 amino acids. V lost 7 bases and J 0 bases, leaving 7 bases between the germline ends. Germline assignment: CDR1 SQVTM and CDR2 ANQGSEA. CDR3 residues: CSASLSYEQYF. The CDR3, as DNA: TGCAGCGCTAGCCTCTCCTACGAGCAGTACTTC.

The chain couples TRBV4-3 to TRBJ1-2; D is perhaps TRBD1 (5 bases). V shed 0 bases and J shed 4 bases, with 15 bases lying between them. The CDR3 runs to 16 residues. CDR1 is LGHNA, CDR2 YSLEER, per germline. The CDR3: CASSQDTFGQGYGYTF. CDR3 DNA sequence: TGCGCCAGCAGCCAAGATACTTTCGGGCAGGGCTATGGCTACACCTTC.

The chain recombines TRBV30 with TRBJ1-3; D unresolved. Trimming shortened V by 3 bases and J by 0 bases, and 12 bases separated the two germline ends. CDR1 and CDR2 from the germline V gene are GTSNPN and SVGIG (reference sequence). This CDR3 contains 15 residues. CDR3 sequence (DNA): TGTGCCTGGAGCCCGGGGTCTAACTCTGGAAACACCATATATTTT. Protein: CAWSPGSNSGNTIYF.

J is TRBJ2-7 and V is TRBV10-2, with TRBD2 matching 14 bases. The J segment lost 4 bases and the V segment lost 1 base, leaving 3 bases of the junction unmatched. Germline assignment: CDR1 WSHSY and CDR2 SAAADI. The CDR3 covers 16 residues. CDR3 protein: CASSEWGLAGDYEQYF. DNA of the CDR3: TGCGCCAGCAGTGAGTGGGGACTAGCGGGGGATTACGAGCAGTACTTC.

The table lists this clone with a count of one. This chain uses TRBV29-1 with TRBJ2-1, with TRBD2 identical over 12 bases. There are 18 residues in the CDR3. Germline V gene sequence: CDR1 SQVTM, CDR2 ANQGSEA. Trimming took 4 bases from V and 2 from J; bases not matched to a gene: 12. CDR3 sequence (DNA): TGCAGCGTTGTCCCCCTAGCGGGGGGGCCGACGCCCTACAATGAGCAGTTCTTC. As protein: CSVVPLAGGPTPYNEQFF.